This TCR beta chain was captured by sequencing in a study of regulatory T cells in long-lasting Graves disease. Study-wide results and limits: The study found TRBV28, TRBJ1-2 and TRBJ2-5 favored in persistent disease.

This clonotype was observed once. The antigen remains unidentified. TCR beta libraries were built with iRepertoire HTBI primers and Arm-PCR of CDR3 regions. TCRdb re-called the multiplex PCR reads through MiXCR, storing one row per CDR3 protein. The table lists about 420,000 distinct CDR3 sequences, about 25% of them singletons. Time point here: persistent/refractory GD, antithyroid drugs over 5 years with positive TRAb. The TCR library was prepared using RNA isolated from PBMCs. EDTA tubes collected 7.5 to 9.5 milliliters of peripheral blood. The V end was cut by 0 bases, the J end by 3 bases, with 2 bases between. The CDR3 covers 12 residues. Germline loops: CDR1 MGHRA, CDR2 YSYEKL.

Sequencing was performed on peripheral blood mononuclear cells (PBMCs), taken when the disease was refractory, from a patient treated with antithyroid drugs. The chain carries TRBV4-1 and TRBJ1-1, with D uncertain. The TCR originated in a female donor with Graves disease. CDR3 amino acids: CASSQDYTEAFF. The CDR3, as DNA: TGCGCCAGCAGCCAAGACTACACTGAAGCTTTCTTT.